This T cell receptor beta chain was captured by sequencing in a study of T cell responses to AZD1222 COVID-19 vaccine. The CDR3 sequence is 12 residues long. Trimming took off 0 bases at V and 8 bases at J, with 7 bases between the two ends. CDR1 is MNHEY and CDR2 is SMNVEV in the germline V gene (reference sequence). Clones were sequenced by immunoSEQ multiplex PCR, and TCRdb holds only the in-frame ones, with some missing. The sample has some 150,000 clones, roughly 90% seen once; the top ten hold roughly 5%. The sample in question was peripheral blood, obtained on day 0 of AZD1222 vaccination. This chain links TRBV27 with TRBJ1-1, with a weak D call TRBD1 (5 bases). The sequence was collected from an adult in good health. CDR3 amino acids: CASSLSGQEAFF. The CDR3 bases are TGTGCCAGCAGTTTATCAGGACAAGAAGCTTTCTTT.